The 21 T cell receptor beta chains presented below share a single source sample, sequenced in a study of cytomegalovirus exposure and HLA in healthy donors. Use of 60 Vbeta and 13 Jbeta primers characterized the PCR. Sequencing used immunoSEQ multiplex PCR; TCRdb keeps in-frame clones, though not all of them. The sample has under 150,000 clones, around 72% seen once. The sequencing sample was made of PBMCs. The receptor source for this set is a man aged 45-60 years in good health and CMV-seropositive.

V is TRBV6-1 and J is TRBJ1-5; 7 nucleotides agree with TRBD1. Germline CDR1 and CDR2: MNHNS and SASEGT. After removal of 6 bases from V and 4 bases from J, the junction contained 9 bases not matched to a gene. The CDR3 length is 15 residues. CDR3 protein: CASSTTGTGNQPQHF. The CDR3 bases are TGTGCCAGCAGCACGACAGGGACGGGAAATCAGCCCCAGCATTTT.

The chain links TRBV4-1 to TRBJ1-1; weak D call: TRBD1 (6 bases). Germline lookup yields CDR1 MGHRA and CDR2 YSYEKL. Deletions cut 4 bases from V and 1 base from J, with 10 bases between. CDR3 size: 14 residues. The CDR3: CASSLMGANTEAFF. The CDR3 DNA reads as TGCGCCAGCAGCCTGATGGGGGCGAACACTGAAGCTTTCTTT.

The chain recombines TRBV16 with TRBJ1-1; D ambiguous. Germline lookup yields CDR1 KGHSY and CDR2 FQNENV. CDR3 length: 16 residues. The germline V and J ends were trimmed by 4 bases and 1 base, with 16 bases remaining between them. The CDR3 is CASSLRRAKTNTEAFF. The DNA of the CDR3 is TGTGCCAGCAGCCTCAGGCGGGCGAAAACGAACACTGAAGCTTTCTTT.

V is TRBV18 and J is TRBJ2-2; TRBD1 agrees at 7 bases. The CDR3 is made up of 15 amino acids. The V gene end was trimmed by 8 bases and the J gene end by 2 bases; junction bases not matched to a gene: 8. Germline V CDR1 and CDR2: KGHSH, LQKENI. The CDR3 nucleotides are TGTGCCAGCAGGACCCGGGACAGAAACACCGGGGAGCTGTTTTTT. Translated: CASRTRDRNTGELFF.

The chain uses TRBV18 and TRBJ1-1; D gene ambiguous. The germline V and J ends were trimmed by 6 bases and 4 bases, with 12 bases remaining between them. CDR1 KGHSH and CDR2 LQKENI come from the germline V gene. The CDR3 sequence is 13 residues long. Here the CDR3 reads CASSPVSVTEAFF. In DNA form, the CDR3 reads TGTGCCAGCTCCCCAGTCTCGGTCACTGAAGCTTTCTTT.

The sample holds a few counts of this clone. The chain carries TRBV7-9 and TRBJ2-5, with D perhaps TRBD2 (6 bases). Germline CDR1 reads SEHNR; CDR2 reads FQNEAQ (reference sequence). This CDR3 has 16 residues. The V gene lost 5 bases and the J gene lost 5 bases, with 21 bases spanning the gap. Written as DNA, the CDR3 is TGTGCCAGCAGCCTAGTGGACCTAGCGTCGTCTGAGACCCAGTACTTC. It translates to CASSLVDLASSETQYF.

CDR3 residues: CAIKLRESTGELFF. CDR3 bases: TGTGCCATCAAGCTGCGGGAGAGCACCGGGGAGCTGTTTTTT. The chain employs TRBV10-3 and TRBJ2-2, with 7 bases lining up with TRBD2. CDR1 ENHRY and CDR2 SYGVKD come from the germline V gene. The J segment lost 4 bases and the V segment lost 7 bases, leaving 6 bases of the junction unmatched. There are 14 residues in the CDR3.

This clone was seen only once. J is TRBJ1-2 and V is TRBV9; a weak D match, TRBD1 (6 bases). Germline CDR1 and CDR2: SGDLS and YYNGEE. The CDR3 length is 14 residues. V was pared by 0 bases and J by 0 bases, with 6 bases between. The CDR3 loop is CASSVGTANYGYTF. The CDR3 coding sequence is TGTGCCAGCAGCGTAGGGACAGCTAACTATGGCTACACCTTC.

The chain joins TRBV6-5 to TRBJ2-5; a possible D gene is TRBD1 (6 bases). Near its end, the DNA agrees better with TRBJ2-7, so the J call may be wrong. Per the germline V gene, CDR1 is MNHEY and CDR2 is SVGAGI. The CDR3 spans 12 residues. The CDR3 coding sequence is TGTGCCACCCGGACAGAGATCTACGAGCAGTACTTC. Translated, it gives CATRTEIYEQYF.

The J gene is TRBJ1-4, the V gene TRBV7-9, with TRBD1 as a possible D gene (5 bases). The V and J ends lost 5 bases and 1 base respectively, with 11 bases between them. Germline CDR1 is SEHNR and CDR2 is FQNEAQ (reference sequence). The CDR3 runs 15 residues. CDR3 nucleotides: TGTGCCAGCAGCCCAGGGTCAGTAACTAATGAAAAACTGTTTTTT. Residues: CASSPGSVTNEKLFF.

As for this clone: One end of the junction does not line up with germline, which may come from a read error. The chain is built from TRBV7-2 and TRBJ1-2; D is uncertain. Germline V gene lookup returns CDR1 SGHTA and CDR2 FQGNSA. The CDR3 sequence is 14 residues long. The CDR3, as DNA: TGTGCCAGCAGCTTAGTGGAGGAACTCTATGACTACACCTTC. It translates to CASSLVEELYDYTF.

This clone was seen only a few times. The chain employs TRBV2 and TRBJ1-1, with a tentative D call TRBD1 (6 bases). V lost 5 bases, J lost 8 bases, and 15 bases lay in between. CDR1 SNHLY and CDR2 FYNNEI come from the germline V gene. The CDR3 sequence is 13 residues long. In DNA form, the CDR3 reads TGTGCCAGCAGTAGGAACACAGGGAACGAAGCTTTCTTT. Translating it yields CASSRNTGNEAFF.

The chain couples TRBV27 to TRBJ2-1; maybe TRBD2 (6 bases). Looked up from germline, CDR1 is MNHEY and CDR2 is SMNVEV (reference sequence). V lost 3 bases and J 0 bases, leaving 12 bases between the germline ends. The CDR3 is 16 amino acids. The CDR3, as DNA: TGTGCCAGCAGTTTTACGGCCGGGAGCTCCTACAATGAGCAGTTCTTC. It codes for CASSFTAGSSYNEQFF.

The chain carries TRBV9 and TRBJ2-1; D is uncertain. Trimming took off 4 bases at V and 4 bases at J, with 21 bases between the two ends. The germline gives CDR1 SGDLS, CDR2 YYNGEE. This CDR3 spans 17 amino acids. CDR3 coding DNA: TGTGCCAGCAGCTCCCCGGAGAGGCCCAAAACATACAATGAGCAGTTCTTC. As protein: CASSSPERPKTYNEQFF.

This clone was seen more than once but under ten times. V and J are TRBV27 and TRBJ1-1, with D possibly TRBD1 on 5 matching bases. This CDR3 is 15 amino acids long. Germline lookup yields CDR1 MNHEY and CDR2 SMNVEV (reference sequence). Trimming removed 5 bases from V and 0 bases from J, with 13 bases in between. CDR3 region: CASSAYTGLNTEAFF. The DNA of the CDR3 is TGTGCCAGCAGTGCCTACACAGGTCTGAACACTGAAGCTTTCTTT.

The chain combines TRBV11-3 with TRBJ2-7; the match to TRBD2 covers 15 bases. Germline V CDR1 and CDR2: SGHNT, YENEEA. The CDR3 contains 19 residues. The ends lost 4 bases at V and 0 bases at J; junction bases unmatched: 10. CDR3 sequence: CASSSPRTSGGDSSYEQYF. The CDR3 DNA is TGTGCCAGCAGCTCCCCCCGGACTAGCGGGGGGGATAGCTCCTACGAGCAGTACTTC.

This clone was counted a few times. This chain connects TRBV27 to TRBJ2-5; 7 bases line up with TRBD1. With V trimmed by 6 bases and J by 3 bases, 7 bases remained unmatched. The length of the CDR3 is 14 residues. Germline CDR1 is MNHEY and CDR2 is SMNVEV (reference sequence). This CDR3 is CASRRTGTEETQYF. CDR3 nucleotide sequence: TGTGCCAGCAGGAGAACCGGGACAGAAGAGACCCAGTACTTC.

The chain couples TRBV28 to TRBJ2-5, with D perhaps matching TRBD2 (6 bases). Per germline, CDR1 MDHEN and CDR2 SYDVKM. The CDR3 is 15 residues long. V lost 5 bases, J lost 1 base, and 14 bases lay in between. The CDR3 sequence: CASSLGSGGQETQYF. The CDR3 coding sequence is TGTGCCAGCAGTCTGGGTAGCGGAGGCCAAGAGACCCAGTACTTC.

The rearrangement joins TRBV6-5 to TRBJ2-7; 11 bases match TRBD2. The CDR3 has 16 residues. From germline, CDR1 is MNHEY and CDR2 SVGAGI. J lost 5 bases, V lost 2 bases, and 8 bases had no gene match. CDR3 loop: CASSYNSGGAYDEQYF. In DNA form, the CDR3 reads TGTGCCAGCAGTTACAATAGCGGGGGGGCCTACGACGAGCAGTACTTC.

This chain joins TRBV6-5 and TRBJ2-7; 9 nucleotides line up with TRBD1. V trimming: 2 bases; J trimming: 3 bases; junction bases outside the gene matches: 5. The CDR3 is 15 residues long. Germline V gene data show CDR1 as MNHEY and CDR2 as SVGAGI. CDR3 residues: CASSYAATGGYEQYF. The CDR3 nucleotides read TGTGCCAGCAGTTACGCGGCGACAGGGGGCTACGAGCAGTACTTC.

The chain recombines TRBV6-5 with TRBJ1-5, with D uncertain. The CDR3 totals 14 residues. Germline loops: CDR1 MNHEY, CDR2 SVGAGI. The ends were cut back, 6 bases at V and 0 bases at J, with 9 bases in the middle. The CDR3 spells CASSQVYSNQPQHF. The DNA of the CDR3 is TGTGCCAGCAGCCAGGTTTATAGCAATCAGCCCCAGCATTTT.